Listed below are T cell receptor beta chains from one sample, sequenced in a study of T cell repertoires in cytomegalovirus infection. MiXCR, applied by TCRdb to the reads, yields one record per CDR3 protein. The table shows some 920,000 distinct CDR3 sequences, with around 29% occurring only once. Antigens of these TCRs are unknown. The sequencing used cultured CD8+ T cells from PBMCs, collected from culture after CMV antigen stimulation. The receptor source for this set is a human donor in good health (CMV status not recorded). Some clones in this sample may be carry-over from other donors' samples. Both conserved end residues are part of each CDR3. Fields, in order: clone size, J gene, D gene, V gene, CDR3 protein, CDR3 DNA. D genes are given only for firm matches. Size is stated for part of the rows, as once, few or many counts, or as a class when the clone is expanded.

clone_size: few; j_call: TRBJ2-2; d_call: TRBD1; v_call: TRBV7-6; cdr3_aa: CASSFSQGIYTGELFF; cdr3_nt: TGTGCCAGCAGCTTCTCACAGGGGATATACACCGGGGAGCTGTTTTTT
clone_size: NA; j_call: TRBJ2-2; d_call: NA; v_call: TRBV6-1; cdr3_aa: CASRPPSGPGELFF; cdr3_nt: TGTGCCAGCAGACCCCCCTCGGGACCCGGGGAGCTGTTTTTT
clone_size: many; j_call: TRBJ1-2; d_call: NA; v_call: TRBV7-6; cdr3_aa: CASSLAPGRLADGYTF; cdr3_nt: TGTGCCAGCAGCTTAGCGCCAGGGAGACTTGCGGATGGCTACACCTTC
clone_size: few; j_call: TRBJ2-1; d_call: NA; v_call: TRBV6-5; cdr3_aa: CASSFFQGRNEQFF; cdr3_nt: TGTGCCAGCAGCTTTTTCCAGGGCCGGAATGAGCAGTTCTTC
clone_size: few; j_call: TRBJ2-1; d_call: TRBD2; v_call: TRBV29-1; cdr3_aa: CSVEGTSGGAYNEQFF; cdr3_nt: TGCAGCGTTGAAGGGACTAGCGGGGGGGCCTACAATGAGCAGTTCTTC
clone_size: NA; j_call: TRBJ1-1; d_call: NA; v_call: TRBV29-1; cdr3_aa: CSDSGAGTEAFF; cdr3_nt: TGCAGCGACTCAGGTGCGGGGACTGAAGCTTTCTTT
clone_size: few; j_call: TRBJ2-1; d_call: TRBD2; v_call: TRBV6-1; cdr3_aa: CASRALAGRSEQFF; cdr3_nt: TGTGCCAGCAGAGCCCTAGCGGGGAGGAGTGAGCAGTTCTTC
clone_size: NA; j_call: TRBJ2-3; d_call: TRBD2; v_call: TRBV6-2/TRBV6-3; cdr3_aa: CANSSGSSGVTDTQYF; cdr3_nt: TGTGCCAACAGTTCCGGAAGTAGCGGGGTCACAGATACGCAGTATTTT
clone_size: NA; j_call: TRBJ2-7; d_call: NA; v_call: TRBV7-9; cdr3_aa: CASSFLGVSYEQYF; cdr3_nt: TGTGCCAGTAGCTTTCTGGGGGTTTCCTACGAGCAGTACTTC
clone_size: many; j_call: TRBJ1-2; d_call: NA; v_call: TRBV7-6; cdr3_aa: CASSLDSGSEYGYTF; cdr3_nt: TGTGCCAGCAGCTTAGACTCCGGGAGCGAGTATGGCTACACCTTC
clone_size: few; j_call: TRBJ2-7; d_call: TRBD1; v_call: TRBV7-9; cdr3_aa: CASSYTGTEKYEQYF; cdr3_nt: TGTGCCAGCAGCTACACCGGGACAGAAAAATACGAGCAGTACTTC
clone_size: few; j_call: TRBJ1-2; d_call: NA; v_call: TRBV4-1; cdr3_aa: CASSQDLGYYGYTF; cdr3_nt: TGCGCCAGCAGCCAAGATCTGGGGTACTATGGCTACACCTTC
clone_size: many; j_call: TRBJ2-3; d_call: NA; v_call: TRBV7-9; cdr3_aa: CASSSSASPTDTQYF; cdr3_nt: TGTGCCAGCAGCTCCTCGGCTTCTCCCACAGATACGCAGTATTTT
clone_size: few; j_call: TRBJ1-2; d_call: TRBD1; v_call: TRBV11-2; cdr3_aa: CASSSTPRPRQGALVNYGYTF; cdr3_nt: TGTGCCAGCAGCTCGACCCCACGTCCGAGACAGGGGGCTCTAGTTAACTATGGCTACACCTTC
clone_size: NA; j_call: TRBJ2-1; d_call: NA; v_call: TRBV19; cdr3_aa: CASSSGRVNEQFF; cdr3_nt: TGTGCCAGTAGTAGTGGTAGGGTTAATGAGCAGTTCTTC
clone_size: NA; j_call: TRBJ2-3; d_call: NA; v_call: TRBV12-3/TRBV12-4; cdr3_aa: CASSLQGLGTDTQYF; cdr3_nt: TGTGCCAGCAGTTTACAGGGGTTGGGCACAGATACGCAGTATTTT
clone_size: few; j_call: TRBJ1-5; d_call: NA; v_call: TRBV28; cdr3_aa: CASSLSADNQPQHF; cdr3_nt: TGTGCCAGCAGTTTATCGGCGGATAATCAGCCCCAGCATTTT
clone_size: NA; j_call: TRBJ2-1; d_call: TRBD2; v_call: TRBV2; cdr3_aa: CARGQRGFNEQFF; cdr3_nt: TGTGCCAGAGGACAGCGGGGGTTCAATGAGCAGTTCTTC
clone_size: NA; j_call: TRBJ2-2; d_call: TRBD1; v_call: TRBV7-8; cdr3_aa: CASSLSRQGQELFF; cdr3_nt: TGTGCCAGCAGCTTATCGAGACAGGGGCAGGAGCTGTTTTTT
clone_size: NA; j_call: TRBJ1-2; d_call: TRBD1; v_call: TRBV20-1; cdr3_aa: CSASRDRGKESYGYTF; cdr3_nt: TGCAGTGCTAGTCGGGACAGGGGGAAGGAAAGCTATGGCTACACCTTC
clone_size: few; j_call: TRBJ2-3; d_call: TRBD1; v_call: TRBV5-4; cdr3_aa: CASSFFPGQGLEDTQYF; cdr3_nt: TGTGCCAGCAGCTTTTTCCCGGGACAGGGATTGGAAGATACGCAGTATTTT
clone_size: NA; j_call: TRBJ2-5; d_call: TRBD1; v_call: TRBV6-6; cdr3_aa: CASSYLGGAYQETQYF; cdr3_nt: TGTGCCAGCAGTTACTTAGGGGGCGCGTACCAAGAGACCCAGTACTTC
clone_size: NA; j_call: TRBJ1-3; d_call: TRBD1; v_call: TRBV6-6; cdr3_aa: CASSVLQGARGNTIYF; cdr3_nt: TGTGCCAGCAGTGTTCTACAGGGGGCGCGTGGAAACACCATATATTTT
clone_size: NA; j_call: TRBJ2-1; d_call: NA; v_call: TRBV5-1; cdr3_aa: CASSSPWGEQFF; cdr3_nt: TGCGCCAGCAGTTCTCCATGGGGTGAGCAGTTCTTC
clone_size: NA; j_call: TRBJ1-1; d_call: NA; v_call: TRBV27; cdr3_aa: CASSLWSKNTEAFF; cdr3_nt: TGTGCCAGCAGTTTATGGTCCAAGAACACTGAAGCTTTCTTT
clone_size: many; j_call: TRBJ2-2; d_call: NA; v_call: TRBV7-2; cdr3_aa: CASREAGGPGELFF; cdr3_nt: TGTGCCAGCAGGGAGGCAGGGGGGCCCGGGGAGCTGTTTTTT
clone_size: few; j_call: TRBJ2-1; d_call: NA; v_call: TRBV7-9; cdr3_aa: CASSPPDRRENEQFF; cdr3_nt: TGTGCCAGCAGCCCCCCGGACAGGAGGGAGAATGAGCAGTTCTTC
clone_size: once; j_call: TRBJ2-1; d_call: NA; v_call: TRBV27; cdr3_aa: CASTARWQRTYNEQFF; cdr3_nt: TGTGCCAGCACCGCCCGCTGGCAGAGGACCTACAATGAGCAGTTCTTC
clone_size: once; j_call: TRBJ1-2; d_call: TRBD1; v_call: TRBV29-1; cdr3_aa: CSILGDSLLYGYTF; cdr3_nt: TGCAGCATACTTGGGGACAGCCTTTTATATGGCTACACCTTC